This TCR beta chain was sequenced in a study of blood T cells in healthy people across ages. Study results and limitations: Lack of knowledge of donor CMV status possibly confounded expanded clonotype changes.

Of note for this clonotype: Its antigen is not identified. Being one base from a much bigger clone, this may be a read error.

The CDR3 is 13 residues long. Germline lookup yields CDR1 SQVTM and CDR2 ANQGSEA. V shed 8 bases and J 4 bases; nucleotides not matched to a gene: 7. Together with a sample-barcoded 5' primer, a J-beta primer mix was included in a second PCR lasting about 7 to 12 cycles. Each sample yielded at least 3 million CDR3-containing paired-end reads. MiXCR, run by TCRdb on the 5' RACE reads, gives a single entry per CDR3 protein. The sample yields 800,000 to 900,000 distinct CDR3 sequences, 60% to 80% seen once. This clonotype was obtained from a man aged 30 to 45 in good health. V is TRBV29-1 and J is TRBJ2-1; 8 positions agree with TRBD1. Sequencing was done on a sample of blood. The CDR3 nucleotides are TGCAGCTTTCAGGGGGCGGCTTACAATGAGCAGTTCTTC. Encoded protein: CSFQGAAYNEQFF.